One and the same sample provided the 28 T cell receptor beta chains below, sequenced in a study of human T cells and chemical hapten exposure (dated by TCRdb to about 2021). Library preparation was by RACE. Sequencing was carried out with a NextSeq 500. TCRdb reran the public reads through fastp at Q25 and MiXCR, keeping productive beta chains. Each CDR3 protein gets just one entry, which takes the most common genes and DNA from the rows behind it. This sample gives nearly 110,000 distinct CDR3 sequences in total; 12% of them show up just once. The top ten constitute over 1.5% of the sample. Per the publication, the time point label means: pre-sensitization, week 0. The treatment or condition label, as the study defines it: therapeutic diphenylcyclopropenone sensitization with weekly scalp DPC. Sequencing used whole blood, obtained in connection with sensitization to the hapten diphenylcyclopropenone (DPC). The receptors derive from a woman between 45 and 65 years old with alopecia areata. Some clones in this sample may be carry-over from other donors' samples.

The sample holds a few counts of this clonotype. The rearrangement links TRBV5-1 to TRBJ1-1; D is possibly TRBD1 (5 bases). Trimming took off 1 base at V and 5 bases at J, with 12 bases between the two ends. CDR1 and CDR2 from the germline V gene are SGHRS and YFSETQ. CDR3 length: 14 amino acids. DNA for the CDR3: TGCGCCAGCAGCTTGTGGGGCGGGGATACTGAAGCTTTCTTT. Protein product: CASSLWGGDTEAFF.

This CDR3 reads CASSFNGWELTDTQYF. In DNA form, the CDR3 reads TGTGCCAGCAGCTTTAATGGGTGGGAGCTCACAGATACGCAGTATTTT. The chain has TRBV11-2 and TRBJ2-3; D is perhaps TRBD2 (5 bases). The CDR3 has 16 residues. Trimming took off 3 bases at V and 2 bases at J, with 15 bases between the two ends. Germline CDR1 and CDR2: SGHAT and FQNNGV.

This clonotype was recorded many times. The genes are TRBV7-6 and TRBJ1-1, with D maybe TRBD1 (6 bases). The germline V gene encodes CDR1 SGHVS and CDR2 FNYEAQ. V was shortened by 2 bases and J by 6 bases, with 16 bases between the two germline ends. The CDR3 contains 15 residues. CDR3 nucleotides: TGTGCCAGCAGCTTACCGGGGGGCGCATATTCTGAAGCTTTCTTT. Residues: CASSLPGGAYSEAFF.

This sequence joins TRBV18 and TRBJ1-6; D unresolved. Trimming removed 0 bases at V and 10 bases at J, with 4 bases between. CDR3 length: 12 amino acids. CDR1 KGHSH and CDR2 LQKENI come from the germline V gene. The CDR3 reads CASSPPESPLHF. The CDR3 DNA reads as TGTGCCAGCTCACCACCGGAATCACCCCTCCACTTT.

This chain links TRBV5-1 with TRBJ1-2; D is unresolved. Per germline, CDR1 SGHRS and CDR2 YFSETQ. The CDR3 sequence is 13 residues long. V was pared by 5 bases and J by 1 base, with 9 bases between. The CDR3 DNA reads TGCGCCAGCAGGACGGATGTTAACTATGGCTACACCTTC. Translated, it gives CASRTDVNYGYTF.

The rearrangement links TRBV29-1 to TRBJ2-7, with D perhaps matching TRBD1 or TRBD2 (5 bases each). V lost 4 bases and J 2 bases, leaving 12 bases between the germline ends. The CDR3 has 13 residues. Germline CDR1 SQVTM, CDR2 ANQGSEA. In DNA form, the CDR3 reads TGCAGCGTTGGGGGGACGACGCCCTACGAGCAGTACTTC. Protein: CSVGGTTPYEQYF.

This clonotype was observed a handful of times. V and J are TRBV12-3 or TRBV12-4 and TRBJ2-5; D perhaps matches TRBD2 (6 bases). The length of the CDR3 is 15 residues. With 7 bases removed from V and 4 bases from J, the gap between germline ends came to 19 bases. Here the CDR3 DNA reads TGTGCCAGCACCGCCGGGGGACTGGGGGGAGAGACCCAGTACTTC. This translates into CASTAGGLGGETQYF.

Ten or more counts support this clonotype. V gene TRBV5-1 combines with J gene TRBJ1-5, with 9 bases that match TRBD1. V dropped 4 bases and J dropped 6; count of bases not matched to a gene: 5. Per the germline V gene, CDR1 is SGHRS and CDR2 is YFSETQ. The CDR3 loop spans 14 amino acids. CDR3 amino acids: CASSPGTGTQPQHF. CDR3 DNA sequence: TGCGCCAGCAGCCCTGGGACAGGGACTCAGCCCCAGCATTTT.

The CDR3: CASSLGVRVEAFF. DNA of the CDR3: TGTGCCAGCAGTTTAGGGGTCAGGGTTGAAGCTTTCTTT. This chain links TRBV28 with TRBJ1-1, with D possibly TRBD1 on 5 matching bases. CDR1 and CDR2 (germline): MDHEN, SYDVKM. Deletions cut 2 bases from V and 7 bases from J, with 11 bases between. The CDR3 has 13 amino acids.

This clonotype appeared a few times. The CDR3 reads CASNSGTGRGQKLFF. The CDR3 DNA reads TGTGCCAGCAACTCTGGGACAGGGAGGGGCCAAAAACTGTTTTTT. The chain links TRBV28 to TRBJ1-4, with TRBD1 matching 9 bases. In germline, CDR1 is MDHEN, CDR2 SYDVKM. This CDR3 region has 15 residues. V shed 7 bases and J 9 bases; nucleotides not matched to a gene: 12.

Many counts were recorded for this clonotype. The chain is built from TRBV7-2 and TRBJ2-7; D is unresolved. V shed 6 bases and J shed 3 bases, with 6 bases lying between them. Germline V gene sequence: CDR1 SGHTA, CDR2 FQGNSA. CDR3 size: 11 residues. DNA for the CDR3: TGTGCCAGCAGAGATAACTACGAGCAGTACTTC. Translating it yields CASRDNYEQYF.

This clonotype was detected ten times or more. The gene calls are TRBV18 and TRBJ2-5; D remains unclear. The germline gives CDR1 KGHSH, CDR2 LQKENI. The CDR3 loop spans 13 amino acids. Deletions cut 2 bases from V and 3 bases from J, with 7 bases between. The CDR3 spells CASSPSLEETQYF. The CDR3 coding sequence is TGTGCCAGCTCACCAAGCCTGGAAGAGACCCAGTACTTC.

The rearrangement uses TRBV5-1 and TRBJ2-3, with 11 bases fitting TRBD2. Germline assignment: CDR1 SGHRS and CDR2 YFSETQ. V lost 0 bases to trimming and J lost 3 bases; unmatched junction nucleotides: 6. The CDR3 extends over 17 amino acids. The CDR3 spells CASSLGSPSGRTDTQYF. The CDR3 nucleotides are TGCGCCAGCAGCTTGGGGTCGCCTAGCGGGAGGACAGATACGCAGTATTTT. Using reference TRBV5-1 and TRBJ2-3 for the parts outside the CDR3, the full variable domain is KAGVTQTPRYLIKTRGQQVTLSCSPISGHRSVSWYQQTPGQGLQFLFEYFSETQRNKGNFPGRFSGRQFSNSRSEMNVSTLELGDSALYLCASSLGSPSGRTDTQYFGPGTRLTVL.

In its sample, this clonotype was seen once. This chain uses TRBV5-5 with TRBJ2-7, with a weak D call TRBD2 (5 bases). Trimming left V 1 base short and J 2 bases short, with 10 bases between. The V gene's germline CDR1 is SGHKS and CDR2 YYEKEE (reference sequence). This CDR3 comprises 14 residues. The CDR3 loop reads CASSLYGVPYEQYF. CDR3 DNA sequence: TGTGCCAGCAGCTTGTACGGGGTACCCTACGAGCAGTACTTC.

This clonotype was counted ten times or more. Here the CDR3 DNA reads TGTGCCAGCAGCAAACATCTCGGGATTAACACCGGGGAGCTGTTTTTT. Protein sequence: CASSKHLGINTGELFF. V gene TRBV7-9 combines with J gene TRBJ2-2; a possible D gene is TRBD2 (5 bases). Looked up from germline, CDR1 is SEHNR and CDR2 is FQNEAQ (reference sequence). The CDR3 extends over 16 amino acids. Trimming shortened V by 5 bases and J by 2 bases, and 15 bases separated the two germline ends.

The chain joins TRBV5-1 to TRBJ1-1; D is possibly TRBD1 (6 bases). The CDR3 runs to 16 residues. The germline gives CDR1 SGHRS, CDR2 YFSETQ. Trimming left V 4 bases short and J 0 bases short, with 16 bases between. In DNA form, the CDR3 reads TGCGCCAGCAGCCCCCAGGGGCGGGGAATGAACACTGAAGCTTTCTTT. Amino acid sequence: CASSPQGRGMNTEAFF.

The sample holds a few counts of this clonotype. The chain recombines TRBV20-1 with TRBJ2-7; TRBD2 might be the D (6 bases). Germline assignment: CDR1 DFQATT and CDR2 SNEGSKA (reference sequence). V dropped 6 bases and J dropped 4 bases, with 19 bases sitting between them. The CDR3 totals 14 residues. This CDR3 is CSAKSGTVSYEQYF. CDR3 bases: TGCAGTGCAAAATCCGGGACTGTAAGTTACGAGCAGTACTTC.

This clonotype was found many times. The gene calls are TRBV19 and TRBJ1-5; D perhaps matches TRBD1 (5 bases). The CDR3 length is 14 residues. Trimming pared 3 bases from V and 6 bases from J, leaving 12 bases between. The germline V gene encodes CDR1 LNHDA and CDR2 SQIVND (reference sequence). Written as DNA, the CDR3 is TGTGCCAGTAGTATTGGGCAGGGAACTCAGCCCCAGCATTTT. Translating it yields CASSIGQGTQPQHF. Variable domain in full (rest from reference TRBV19 and TRBJ1-5): DGGITQSPKYLFRKEGQNVTLSCEQNLNHDAMYWYRQDPGQGLRLIYYSQIVNDFQKGDIAEGYSVSREKKESFPLTVTSAQKNPTAFYLCASSIGQGTQPQHFGDGTRLSIL.

Regarding this clonotype: Possible read error: a much larger clone is one base away. CDR3 sequence reads: CATSQDPPLQTGTGNRYEQYF. CDR3 sequence (DNA): TGCGCCACCAGCCAAGATCCACCCTTGCAAACCGGGACAGGGAATAGGTACGAGCAGTACTTC. The gene calls are TRBV4-3 and TRBJ2-7, with 9 bases that match TRBD1. This CDR3 spans 21 amino acids. Per germline, CDR1 LGHNA and CDR2 YSLEER.

This clonotype was picked up a small number of times. The chain joins TRBV7-9 to TRBJ1-4; D remains unclear. The CDR3 contains 13 residues. The germline CDR1 and CDR2 sequences are SEHNR and FQNEAQ (reference sequence). Trimming cost V 1 base and J 8 bases, with 8 bases left between them. CDR3 protein: CASSLGGWEKLFF. The CDR3 DNA reads as TGTGCCAGCAGCTTAGGAGGATGGGAAAAACTGTTTTTT.

This clonotype was observed at least ten times. The V and J genes are TRBV2 and TRBJ2-7, with 10 bases lining up with TRBD2. The trim removed 5 bases at V and 2 bases at J, leaving 3 bases unmatched. Germline V gene lookup returns CDR1 SNHLY and CDR2 FYNNEI. The CDR3 has 14 amino acids. CDR3 sequence: CASSRAGGPYEQYF. The CDR3, as DNA: TGTGCCAGCAGTCGAGCGGGAGGGCCCTACGAGCAGTACTTC. Full variable domain (missing parts from reference TRBV2 and TRBJ2-7): EPEVTQTPSHQVTQMGQEVILRCVPISNHLYFYWYRQILGQKVEFLVSFYNNEISEKSEIFDDQFSVERPDGSNFTLKIRSTKLEDSAMYFCASSRAGGPYEQYFGPGTRLTVT.

In this sample, this clonotype turned up a few times. The rearrangement links TRBV20-1 to TRBJ2-7; no firm D call. V gave up 3 bases and J gave up 1 base, with 7 bases separating them. Germline V CDR1 and CDR2: DFQATT, SNEGSKA (reference sequence). The CDR3 length is 12 residues. CDR3 in DNA: TGCAGTGCTAGGGGCTCTTCCTACGAGCAGTACTTC. Its protein product is CSARGSSYEQYF.

This clonotype was observed many times. This chain's CDR3 is CASSPDRGGDTQYF. The CDR3 bases are TGTGCCAGCAGCCCGGACAGGGGTGGGGATACGCAGTATTTT. V usage is TRBV7-2 and J usage is TRBJ2-3, with 9 nucleotides matching TRBD1. V dropped 5 bases and J dropped 6; count of bases not matched to a gene: 6. Looked up from germline, CDR1 is SGHTA and CDR2 is FQGNSA. The CDR3 runs 14 residues.

J is TRBJ2-2 and V is TRBV18; D ambiguous. The V gene lost 4 bases and the J gene lost 0 bases, with 9 bases spanning the gap. This CDR3 has 15 amino acids. Germline V gene lookup returns CDR1 KGHSH and CDR2 LQKENI. In nucleotides, the CDR3 is TGTGCCAGCTCACTTACGAGCTCGAACACCGGGGAGCTGTTTTTT. Its translation is CASSLTSSNTGELFF.

This clonotype came up a few times. The chain combines TRBV7-2 with TRBJ1-3; D uncertain. Germline assignment: CDR1 SGHTA and CDR2 FQGNSA. V was cut by 2 bases and J by 0 bases, with 8 bases left in between. This CDR3 has 15 residues. The CDR3 sequence: CASSLSKRSGNTIYF. DNA for the CDR3: TGTGCCAGCAGCTTATCGAAACGCTCTGGAAACACCATATATTTT.

The chain recombines TRBV12-3 or TRBV12-4 with TRBJ2-7; no firm D call. V lost 1 base to trimming and J lost 5 bases, with 3 bases between them. The length of the CDR3 is 11 residues. The CDR3 region is CASSLGHEQYF. CDR3 bases: TGTGCCAGCAGTTTAGGGCACGAGCAGTACTTC.

This clonotype was detected many times. This sequence joins TRBV5-8 and TRBJ1-2; D is perhaps TRBD1 (5 bases). The CDR3 consists of 15 residues. The germline CDR1 and CDR2 sequences are SGHTS and YDEGEE. Trimming took 0 bases from V and 1 from J, leaving 10 bases between them. CDR3: CASSLGQRINYGYTF. The DNA for the CDR3 is TGTGCCAGCAGCTTGGGACAGAGGATTAACTATGGCTACACCTTC.

The CDR3 sequence is CASDRAHSPLHF. As DNA, the CDR3 is TGTGCCAGCGACAGGGCTCATTCACCCCTCCACTTT. V usage is TRBV28 and J usage is TRBJ1-6; TRBD1 matches at 7 bases. J was trimmed by 8 bases and V by 8 bases; bases with no gene match: 3. The CDR3 is 12 amino acids. Per germline, CDR1 MDHEN and CDR2 SYDVKM. Complete variable domain (other parts from reference TRBV28 and TRBJ1-6): DVKVTQSSRYLVKRTGEKVFLECVQDMDHENMFWYRQDPGLGLRLIYFSYDVKMKEKGDIPEGYSVSREKKERFSLILESASTNQTSMYLCASDRAHSPLHFGNGTRLTVT.